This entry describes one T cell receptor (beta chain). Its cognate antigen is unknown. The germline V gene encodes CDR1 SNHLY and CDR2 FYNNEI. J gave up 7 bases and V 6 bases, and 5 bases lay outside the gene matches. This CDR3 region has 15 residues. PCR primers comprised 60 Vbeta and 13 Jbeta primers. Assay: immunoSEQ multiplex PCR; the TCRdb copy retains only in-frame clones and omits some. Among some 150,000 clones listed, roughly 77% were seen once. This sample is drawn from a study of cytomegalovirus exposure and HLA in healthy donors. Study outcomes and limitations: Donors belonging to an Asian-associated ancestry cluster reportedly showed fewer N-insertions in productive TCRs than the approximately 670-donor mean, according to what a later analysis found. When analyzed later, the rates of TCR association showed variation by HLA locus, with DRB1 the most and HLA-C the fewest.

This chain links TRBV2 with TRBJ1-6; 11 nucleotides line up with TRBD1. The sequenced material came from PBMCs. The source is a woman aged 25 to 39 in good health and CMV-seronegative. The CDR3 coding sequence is TGTGCCAGCAGCGCCCGGACAGGGGGCAATTCACCCCTCCACTTT. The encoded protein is CASSARTGGNSPLHF.